The entry that follows covers one TCR beta chain sequence. No antigen is known for it. CDR1 LNHDA and CDR2 SQIVND come from the germline V gene (reference sequence). With V trimmed by 6 bases and J by 4 bases, 17 bases remained unmatched. CDR3 length: 17 residues. This sample was included in a study of shared clonotypes between healthy human individuals. Study in general: Samples came from two female and three male donors aged 18 to 49.

This table comes from immunoSEQ multiplex PCR, and its TCRdb copy is limited to in-frame clones, with some not included. The sample lists roughly 2,000,000 clones, roughly 93% occurring once. Notes on the study in general: Non-shared clonotypes displayed generation probabilities falling below those of clonotypes present in all four donors. Shared clonotypes: about 4.6% naive CD4, under 4% naive CD8, around 2.2% memory CD4, under 0.45% memory CD8.

Naive CD8 cells comprised CD45RO-negative, CCR7-positively selected cells, excluding terminally differentiated effector memory CD45RA+ cells. The origin of this receptor is a man between 18 and 29 years old in good health. Some clones in this sample may be carry-over from other donors' samples. The rearrangement joins TRBV19 to TRBJ1-2; TRBD1 agrees at 7 bases. Sequenced: naive CD8+ T cells from PBMCs. As DNA, the CDR3 is TGTGCCAGTAGCCTCCGCCCCGGACAGGTCGCTAGCTATGGCTACACCTTC. This codes for CASSLRPGQVASYGYTF.